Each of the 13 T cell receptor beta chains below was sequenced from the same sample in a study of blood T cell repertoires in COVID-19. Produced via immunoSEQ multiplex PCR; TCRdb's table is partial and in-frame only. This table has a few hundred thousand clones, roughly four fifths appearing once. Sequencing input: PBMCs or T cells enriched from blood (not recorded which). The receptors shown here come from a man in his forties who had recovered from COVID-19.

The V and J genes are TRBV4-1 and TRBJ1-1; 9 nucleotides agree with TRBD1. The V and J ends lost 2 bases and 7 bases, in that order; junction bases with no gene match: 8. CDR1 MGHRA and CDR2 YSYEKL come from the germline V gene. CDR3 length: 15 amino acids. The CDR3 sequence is CASSQTTGTGLEAFF. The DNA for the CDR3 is TGCGCCAGCAGCCAAACCACCGGGACAGGGCTTGAAGCTTTCTTT.

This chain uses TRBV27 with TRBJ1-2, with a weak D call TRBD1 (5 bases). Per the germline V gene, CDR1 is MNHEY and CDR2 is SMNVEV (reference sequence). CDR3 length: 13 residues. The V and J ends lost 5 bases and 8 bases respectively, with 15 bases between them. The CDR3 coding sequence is TGTGCCAGCAGTCCCTCCAGGGCTTACGGCTACACCTTC. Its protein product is CASSPSRAYGYTF.

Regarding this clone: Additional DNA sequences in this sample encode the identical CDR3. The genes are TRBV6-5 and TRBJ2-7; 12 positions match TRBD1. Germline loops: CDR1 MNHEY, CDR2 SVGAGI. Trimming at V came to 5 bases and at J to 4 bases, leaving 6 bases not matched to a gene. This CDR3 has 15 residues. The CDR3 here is CASSPRDRGPYEQYF. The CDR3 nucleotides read TGTGCCAGCAGTCCAAGGGACAGGGGGCCATACGAGCAGTACTTC.

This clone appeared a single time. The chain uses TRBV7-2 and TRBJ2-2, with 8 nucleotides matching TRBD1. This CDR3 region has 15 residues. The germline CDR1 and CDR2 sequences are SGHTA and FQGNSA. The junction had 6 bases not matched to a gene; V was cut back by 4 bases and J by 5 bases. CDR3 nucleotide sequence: TGTGCCAGCAGCTCTCAGGGGGCACGGACCGGGGAGCTGTTTTTT. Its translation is CASSSQGARTGELFF.

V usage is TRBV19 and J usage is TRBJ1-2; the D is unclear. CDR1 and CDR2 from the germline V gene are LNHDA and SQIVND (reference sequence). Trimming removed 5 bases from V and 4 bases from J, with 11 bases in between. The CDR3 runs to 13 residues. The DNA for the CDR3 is TGTGCCAGTAGTCTCGGGGTTGGCTATGGCTACACCTTC. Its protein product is CASSLGVGYGYTF.

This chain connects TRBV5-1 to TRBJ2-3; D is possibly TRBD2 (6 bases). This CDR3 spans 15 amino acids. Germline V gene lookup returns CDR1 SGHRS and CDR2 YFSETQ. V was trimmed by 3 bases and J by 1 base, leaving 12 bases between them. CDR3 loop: CASSWMGGGTDTQYF. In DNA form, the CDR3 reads TGCGCCAGCAGCTGGATGGGCGGGGGCACAGATACGCAGTATTTT.

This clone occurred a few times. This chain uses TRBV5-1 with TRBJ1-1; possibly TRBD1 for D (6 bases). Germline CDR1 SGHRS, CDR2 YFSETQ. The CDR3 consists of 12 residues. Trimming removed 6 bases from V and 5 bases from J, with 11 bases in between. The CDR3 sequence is CASKQGTTEAFF. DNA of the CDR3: TGCGCCAGCAAACAGGGAACGACTGAAGCTTTCTTT. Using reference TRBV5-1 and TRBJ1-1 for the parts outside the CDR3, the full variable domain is KAGVTQTPRYLIKTRGQQVTLSCSPISGHRSVSWYQQTPGQGLQFLFEYFSETQRNKGNFPGRFSGRQFSNSRSEMNVSTLELGDSALYLCASKQGTTEAFFGQGTRLTVV.

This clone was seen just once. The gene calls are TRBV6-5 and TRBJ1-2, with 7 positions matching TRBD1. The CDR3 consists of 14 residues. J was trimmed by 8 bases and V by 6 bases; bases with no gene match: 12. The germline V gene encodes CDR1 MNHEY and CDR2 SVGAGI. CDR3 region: CASSKPDRVGGYTF. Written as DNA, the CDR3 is TGTGCCAGCAGCAAGCCCGACAGGGTCGGGGGCTACACCTTC.

The CDR3 here is CASSLPGQNYGYTF. In nucleotides, the CDR3 is TGCGCCAGCAGCCTTCCGGGACAGAACTATGGCTACACCTTC. V gene TRBV5-1 combines with J gene TRBJ1-2; 7 bases agree with TRBD1. V was pared by 4 bases and J by 2 bases, with 5 bases of the junction left unmatched. CDR1 and CDR2 (germline): SGHRS, YFSETQ. This CDR3 contains 14 residues.

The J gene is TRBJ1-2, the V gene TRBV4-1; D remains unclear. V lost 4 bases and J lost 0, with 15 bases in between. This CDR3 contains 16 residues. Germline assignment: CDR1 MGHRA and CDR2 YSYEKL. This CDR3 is CASSPSGEPTNYGYTF. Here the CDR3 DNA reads TGCGCCAGCAGCCCCTCCGGGGAACCAACTAACTATGGCTACACCTTC.

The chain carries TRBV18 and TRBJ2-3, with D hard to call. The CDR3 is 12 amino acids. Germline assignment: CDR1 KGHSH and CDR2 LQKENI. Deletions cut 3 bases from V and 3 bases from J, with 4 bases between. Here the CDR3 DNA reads TGTGCCAGCTCACCCGTTACAGATACGCAGTATTTT. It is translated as CASSPVTDTQYF.

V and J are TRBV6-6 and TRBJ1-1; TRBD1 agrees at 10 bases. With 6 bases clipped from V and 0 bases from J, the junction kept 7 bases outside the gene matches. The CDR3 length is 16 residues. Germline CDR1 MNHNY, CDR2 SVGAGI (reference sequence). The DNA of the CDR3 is TGTGCCAGCAGGGCCCCGGGACAGGGGATGAACACTGAAGCTTTCTTT. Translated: CASRAPGQGMNTEAFF.

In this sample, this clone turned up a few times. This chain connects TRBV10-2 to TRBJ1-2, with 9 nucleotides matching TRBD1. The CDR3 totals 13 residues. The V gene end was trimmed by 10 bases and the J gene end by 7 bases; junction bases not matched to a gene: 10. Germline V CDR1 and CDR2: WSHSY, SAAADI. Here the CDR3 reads CATSGRTGAGYTF. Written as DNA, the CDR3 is TGCGCCACCTCAGGGAGGACAGGGGCTGGCTACACCTTC.